This TCR beta chain was captured in a study of siplizumab effects on memory and regulatory T cells. Notes on the study in general: Proliferating siplizumab-culture Tregs lacked confirmation of suppressive function. The study found that mappable alloreactive CD4+ clones averaged 68.8% Treg-derived with siplizumab and more than 25% in controls.

V was clipped by 4 bases and J by 2 bases; unmatched bases: 5. Germline V lookup: CDR1 SGHNT, CDR2 YYREEE (reference sequence). The CDR3 has 16 residues. It was 80,000 to 100,000 TCR templates that were assayed per sample. Profiled with immunoSEQ multiplex PCR; TCRdb holds only in-frame clones, not every one. The sample has 70,000 or so clones; 75% to 90% are singletons. Worth noting for this clone: As yet, its antigen is unknown.

Material: Tregs sorted from blood. This rearrangement joins TRBV5-4 to TRBJ2-5; TRBD2 agrees at 13 bases. This clonotype was obtained from a human donor in good health. The CDR3 DNA follows: TGTGCCAGCAGCACACTAGCGGGAGGGTGGCAAGAGACCCAGTACTTC. This translates into CASSTLAGGWQETQYF.